This TCR beta chain was documented in a study of tumor and adjacent non-tumor tissue in lung cancer. Study-level information: There were around 11 adenocarcinoma, a couple of squamous cell carcinoma and 1 small cell lung cancer cases. Study outcomes and limitations: Significantly higher TCR diversity was found in tumor than normal lung.

CDR3 length: 15 residues. CDR1 MGHRA and CDR2 YSYEKL come from the germline V gene. Regarding this clonotype: Antigen specificity is unknown. At one of its ends the junction is not consistent with the germline gene, which may arise from a read error.

The library came from three nested PCR rounds adapted from ARM-PCR protocols. In TCRdb, the multiplex PCR reads were re-called with MiXCR into one record per CDR3 protein. Among roughly 76,000 distinct CDR3 sequences listed, around 70% were seen once. RNA was extracted from bulk tissue without any cell sorting. This receptor was taken from a woman in her seventies with non-small cell lung cancer. Material for sequencing was lung tumor tissue. The chain carries TRBV4-1 and TRBJ2-2; D is perhaps TRBD2 (5 bases). CDR3 protein: CASSQEKREIEELFF. The CDR3 coding sequence is TGCGCCAGCAGTCAAGAAAAGAGGGAAATCGAGGAGCTGTTTTTT.